These 11 T cell receptor beta chains originate from one sample sequenced in a study of blood T cells in healthy people across ages. A sample-barcoded 5' primer and a J-beta primer mix were used in a second PCR of roughly 7 to 12 cycles. TCRdb processed the 5' RACE reads anew with MiXCR; each CDR3 protein has one entry. The table lists about 1.6 million distinct CDR3 sequences, around 35% of them singletons. The sequenced sample was blood. Source of these receptors: a woman between 25 and 40 years old in good health.

This chain uses TRBV29-1 with TRBJ2-5; 12 bases map to TRBD2. The CDR3 is 14 amino acids. Looked up from germline, CDR1 is SQVTM and CDR2 is ANQGSEA. V lost 7 bases and J lost 2; bases outside the gene matches: 5. The CDR3 nucleotides read TGCAGCGCCCTCGGGACTAGCGGGCAAGAGACCCAGTACTTC. It codes for CSALGTSGQETQYF.

The J gene is TRBJ2-7, the V gene TRBV4-1, with TRBD2 matching over 10 bases. Germline assignment: CDR1 MGHRA and CDR2 YSYEKL. The V and J ends lost 4 bases and 0 bases, in that order; junction bases with no gene match: 3. This CDR3 has 15 amino acids. The CDR3 protein is CASSLGTSDSYEQYF. CDR3 in DNA: TGCGCCAGCAGCCTGGGGACTAGCGACTCCTACGAGCAGTACTTC.

The chain carries TRBV11-2 and TRBJ2-7; 8 nucleotides line up with TRBD1. The J segment lost 12 bases and the V segment lost 5 bases, leaving 9 bases of the junction unmatched. The CDR3 length is 12 residues. The V gene's germline CDR1 is SGHAT and CDR2 FQNNGV. The chain's CDR3 is CASSPRTGRLYF. Here the CDR3 DNA reads TGTGCCAGCAGCCCTAGGACAGGGAGACTGTACTTC.

This clonotype has at least ten counts. The rearrangement joins TRBV13 to TRBJ2-3; D gene ambiguous. There are 15 residues in the CDR3. Germline CDR1 and CDR2: PRHDT and FYEKMQ (reference sequence). The germline V and J ends were trimmed by 5 bases and 0 bases, with 12 bases remaining between them. This chain's CDR3 is CASSERTGSTDTQYF. CDR3 bases: TGTGCCAGCAGCGAACGGACGGGTAGCACAGATACGCAGTATTTT.

J is TRBJ1-4 and V is TRBV21-1; the table's D gene call, TRBD1, was not cross checked with the DNA. TRBV21-1 is tagged as a pseudogene. There are 13 residues in the CDR3. This chain's CDR3 is CARFDSLNEKLFF. Written as DNA, the CDR3 is TGTGCCAGATTCGACAGTCTTAATGAAAAACTGTTTTTT.

The gene calls are TRBV27 and TRBJ1-2, with 8 bases fitting TRBD1. CDR1 MNHEY and CDR2 SMNVEV come from the germline V gene (reference sequence). The V gene end was trimmed by 7 bases and the J gene end by 4 bases; junction bases not matched to a gene: 5. CDR3 length: 13 amino acids. DNA of the CDR3: TGTGCCAGCATTGGGACAGGTTCCTATGGCTACACCTTC. Translation: CASIGTGSYGYTF.

The V call is TRBV4-1, the J call TRBJ2-5; D gene uncertain. V lost 0 bases and J lost 5, with 7 bases in between. This CDR3 spans 13 amino acids. The germline V gene encodes CDR1 MGHRA and CDR2 YSYEKL. The chain's CDR3 is CASSQDIGETQYF. The CDR3 nucleotides read TGCGCCAGCAGCCAAGACATCGGGGAGACCCAGTACTTC.

In the case of this clonotype: One end of the junction varies from germline; a read error may be responsible. The CDR3 spells CAWRAGSGANVRTF. The CDR3 nucleotides are TGTGCCTGGAGAGCGGGCTCTGGGGCCAACGTCCGGACTTTC. The chain is built from TRBV30 and TRBJ2-6; TRBD2 is a possible D gene (6 bases). The V gene's germline CDR1 is GTSNPN and CDR2 SVGIG (reference sequence). This CDR3 is 14 amino acids long.

The rearrangement links TRBV28 to TRBJ2-7; no clear D. Deletions cut 6 bases from V and 6 bases from J, with 12 bases between. Looked up from germline, CDR1 is MDHEN and CDR2 is SYDVKM. The CDR3 runs to 12 residues. Here the CDR3 DNA reads TGTGCCAGCAGCGTATACTCGGTCGAGCAGTACTTC. Protein product: CASSVYSVEQYF.

The chain combines TRBV20-1 with TRBJ2-7; TRBD1 might be the D (7 bases). This CDR3 spans 13 amino acids. V was clipped by 3 bases and J by 4 bases, with 13 bases between them. CDR1 DFQATT and CDR2 SNEGSKA come from the germline V gene (reference sequence). DNA for the CDR3: TGCAGTGCTAGGGAGGGGGCGTCTTACGAGCAGTACTTC. This codes for CSAREGASYEQYF.

Worth noting for this clonotype: The conserved phenylalanine or tryptophan normally closing the CDR3 is absent here, so this likely arose from a read error. The CDR3 here is CASSPQPPSVSYNEQFS. The CDR3 nucleotides read TGTGCCAGCAGTCCCCAACCGCCTAGCGTATCCTACAATGAGCAGTTCTCC. The J gene is TRBJ2-1, the V gene TRBV6-2 or TRBV6-3, with TRBD2 as a possible D gene (6 bases). Per germline, CDR1 MNHEY and CDR2 SVGEGT. CDR3 length: 17 residues. V was pared by 5 bases and J by 1 base, with 18 bases between.